Below, 4 T cell receptor beta chains from the same sample are listed, as sequenced in a study of T cells in Graves' hyperthyroidism and ophthalmopathy. What was amplified from RNA transcripts were TCR beta CDR3 regions. A set of HTBI primers served as the primers for a first-round RT-PCR of the TCR CDR3. TCRdb processed the multiplex PCR reads anew with MiXCR; each CDR3 protein has one entry. The sample has over 350,000 distinct CDR3 sequences, around 20% seen once. Sample: blood. The origin of the receptors is a man aged 18 to 30 with Graves' ophthalmopathy.

The J gene is TRBJ2-2, the V gene TRBV4-1, with D unresolved. The CDR3 totals 15 residues. The germline gives CDR1 MGHRA, CDR2 YSYEKL. Deletions cut 1 base from V and 1 base from J, with 7 bases between. CDR3 bases: TGCGCCAGCAGCCAAGGGACGGTGAACACCGGGGAGCTGTTTTTT. Its protein is CASSQGTVNTGELFF.

CDR3 loop: CASRPRRGGVYEQYF. For the CDR3, the DNA is TGTGCCAGCAGACCCCGGCGGGGGGGCGTCTACGAGCAGTACTTC. The rearrangement uses TRBV7-8 and TRBJ2-7, with 9 bases identical to TRBD2. Germline V lookup: CDR1 SGHVS, CDR2 FQNEAQ. There are 15 residues in the CDR3. J lost 3 bases, V lost 6 bases, and 9 bases had no gene match. The whole variable domain, filled in from reference TRBV7-8 and TRBJ2-7, reads GAGVSQSPRYKVAKRGQDVALRCDPISGHVSLFWYQQALGQGPEFLTYFQNEAQLDKSGLPSDRFFAERPEGSVSTLKIQRTQQEDSAVYLCASRPRRGGVYEQYFGPGTRLTVT.

This clonotype was counted ten times or more. The rearrangement uses TRBV4-2 and TRBJ2-7, with D possibly TRBD2 on 5 matching bases. Germline assignment: CDR1 LGHNA and CDR2 YNFKEQ. CDR3 length: 15 residues. The V gene lost 0 bases and the J gene lost 3 bases, with 12 bases spanning the gap. CDR3 loop: CASSQELREFYEQYF. Here the CDR3 DNA reads TGTGCCAGCAGCCAAGAACTGAGGGAGTTCTACGAGCAGTACTTC.

The chain couples TRBV6-2 or TRBV6-3 to TRBJ2-1, with 7 bases identical to TRBD2. V gave up 0 bases and J gave up 10 bases; unmatched junction bases: 12. Germline CDR1 is MNHEY and CDR2 is SVGEGT. This CDR3 spans 16 amino acids. The CDR3 DNA sequence: TGTGCCAGCAGTTACTCGACCGGGACTATCATCGAAGAGCAGTTCTTC. Its translation: CASSYSTGTIIEEQFF.